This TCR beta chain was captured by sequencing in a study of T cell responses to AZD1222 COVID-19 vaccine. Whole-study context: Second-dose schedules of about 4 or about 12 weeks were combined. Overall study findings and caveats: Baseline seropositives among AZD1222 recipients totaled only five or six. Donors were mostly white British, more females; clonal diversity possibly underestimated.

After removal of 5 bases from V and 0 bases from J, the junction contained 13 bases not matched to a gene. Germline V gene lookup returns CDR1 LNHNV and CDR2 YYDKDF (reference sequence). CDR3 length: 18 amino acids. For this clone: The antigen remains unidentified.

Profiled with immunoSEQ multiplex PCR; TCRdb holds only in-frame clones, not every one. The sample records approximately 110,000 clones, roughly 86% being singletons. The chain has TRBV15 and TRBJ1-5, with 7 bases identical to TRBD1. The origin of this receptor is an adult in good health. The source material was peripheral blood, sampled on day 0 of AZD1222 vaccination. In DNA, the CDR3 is TGTGCCACCAGCTCCTCTGAGGGACAGTTGTATAGCAATCAGCCCCAGCATTTT. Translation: CATSSSEGQLYSNQPQHF.